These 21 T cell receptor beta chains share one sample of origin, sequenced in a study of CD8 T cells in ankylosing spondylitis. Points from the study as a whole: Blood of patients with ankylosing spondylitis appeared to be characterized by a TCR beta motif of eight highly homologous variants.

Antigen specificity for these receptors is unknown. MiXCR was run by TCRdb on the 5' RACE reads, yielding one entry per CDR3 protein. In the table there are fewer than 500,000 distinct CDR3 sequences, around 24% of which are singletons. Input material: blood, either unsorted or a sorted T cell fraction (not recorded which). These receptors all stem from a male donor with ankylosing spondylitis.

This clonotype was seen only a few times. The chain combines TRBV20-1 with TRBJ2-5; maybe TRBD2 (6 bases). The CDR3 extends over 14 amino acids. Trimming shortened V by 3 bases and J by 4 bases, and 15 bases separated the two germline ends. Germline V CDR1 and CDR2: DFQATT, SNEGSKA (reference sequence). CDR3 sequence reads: CSARRRVRGETQYF. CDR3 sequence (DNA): TGCAGTGCTAGGCGCCGGGTGCGGGGAGAGACCCAGTACTTC.

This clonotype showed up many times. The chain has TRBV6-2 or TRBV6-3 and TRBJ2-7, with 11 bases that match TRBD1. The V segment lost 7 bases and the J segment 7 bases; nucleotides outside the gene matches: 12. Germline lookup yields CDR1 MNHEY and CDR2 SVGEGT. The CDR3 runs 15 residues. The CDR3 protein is CASMPGQGAKWEQYF. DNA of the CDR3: TGTGCCAGCATGCCCGGACAGGGGGCGAAGTGGGAGCAGTACTTC.

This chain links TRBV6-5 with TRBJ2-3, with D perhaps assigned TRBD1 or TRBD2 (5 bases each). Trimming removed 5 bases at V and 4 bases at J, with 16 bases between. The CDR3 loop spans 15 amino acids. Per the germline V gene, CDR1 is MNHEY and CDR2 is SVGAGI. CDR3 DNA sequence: TGTGCCAGCAGTCGCTCGGGACCCCCCCCAGATACGCAGTATTTT. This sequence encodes CASSRSGPPPDTQYF.

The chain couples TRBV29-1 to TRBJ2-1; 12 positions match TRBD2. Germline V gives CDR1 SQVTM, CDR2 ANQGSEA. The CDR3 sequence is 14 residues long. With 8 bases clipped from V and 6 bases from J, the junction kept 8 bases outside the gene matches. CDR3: CSSGGLAGINEQFF. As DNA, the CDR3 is TGCAGCTCAGGTGGACTAGCGGGAATCAATGAGCAGTTCTTC.

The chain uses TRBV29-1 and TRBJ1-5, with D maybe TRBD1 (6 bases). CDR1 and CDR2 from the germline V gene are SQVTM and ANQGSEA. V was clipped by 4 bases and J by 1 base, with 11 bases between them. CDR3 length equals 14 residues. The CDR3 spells CSVGKGGSNQPQHF. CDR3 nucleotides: TGCAGCGTTGGGAAAGGGGGGAGCAATCAGCCCCAGCATTTT. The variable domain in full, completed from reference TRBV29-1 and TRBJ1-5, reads SAVISQKPSRDICQRGTSLTIQCQVDSQVTMMFWYRQQPGQSLTLIATANQGSEATYESGFVIDKFPISRPNLTFSTLTVSNMSPEDSSIYLCSVGKGGSNQPQHFGDGTRLSIL.

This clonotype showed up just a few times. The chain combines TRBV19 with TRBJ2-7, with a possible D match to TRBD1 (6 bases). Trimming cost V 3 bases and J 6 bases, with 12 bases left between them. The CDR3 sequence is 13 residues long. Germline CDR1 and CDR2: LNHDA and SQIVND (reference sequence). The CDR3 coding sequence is TGTGCCAGTAGTATGAGCTTAGGGGGCGAGCAGTACTTC. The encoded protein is CASSMSLGGEQYF.

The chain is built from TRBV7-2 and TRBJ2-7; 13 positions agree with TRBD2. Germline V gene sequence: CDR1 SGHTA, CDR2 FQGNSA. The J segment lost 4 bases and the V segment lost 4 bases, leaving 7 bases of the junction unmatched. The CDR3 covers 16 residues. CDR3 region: CASSSRTSGGRYEQYF. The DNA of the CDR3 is TGTGCCAGCAGCTCCCGGACTAGCGGGGGCCGATACGAGCAGTACTTC.

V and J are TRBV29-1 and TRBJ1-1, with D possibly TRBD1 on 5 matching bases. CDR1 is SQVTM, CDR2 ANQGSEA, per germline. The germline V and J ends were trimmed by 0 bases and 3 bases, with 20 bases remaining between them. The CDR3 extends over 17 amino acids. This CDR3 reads CSVEDRSGRQGDTEAFF. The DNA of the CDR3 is TGCAGCGTTGAAGATCGGAGCGGGAGGCAGGGAGACACTGAAGCTTTCTTT.

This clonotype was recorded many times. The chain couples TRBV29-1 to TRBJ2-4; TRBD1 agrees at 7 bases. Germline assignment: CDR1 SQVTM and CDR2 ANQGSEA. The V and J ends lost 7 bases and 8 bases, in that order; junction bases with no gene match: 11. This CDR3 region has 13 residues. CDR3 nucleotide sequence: TGCAGCGCCGAGACCCAGGGGGTGGACATTCAGTACTTC. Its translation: CSAETQGVDIQYF.

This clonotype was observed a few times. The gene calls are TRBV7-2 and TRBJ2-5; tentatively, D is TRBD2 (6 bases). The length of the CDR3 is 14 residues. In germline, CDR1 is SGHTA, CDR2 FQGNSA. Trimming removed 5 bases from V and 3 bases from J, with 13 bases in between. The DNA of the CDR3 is TGTGCCAGCAGCCAAATCGGACTAAAAGAGACCCAGTACTTC. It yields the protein CASSQIGLKETQYF. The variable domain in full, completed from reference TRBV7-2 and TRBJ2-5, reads GAGVSQSPSNKVTEKGKDVELRCDPISGHTALYWYRQSLGQGLEFLIYFQGNSAPDKSGLPSDRFSAERTGGSVSTLTIQRTQQEDSAVYLCASSQIGLKETQYFGPGTRLLVL.

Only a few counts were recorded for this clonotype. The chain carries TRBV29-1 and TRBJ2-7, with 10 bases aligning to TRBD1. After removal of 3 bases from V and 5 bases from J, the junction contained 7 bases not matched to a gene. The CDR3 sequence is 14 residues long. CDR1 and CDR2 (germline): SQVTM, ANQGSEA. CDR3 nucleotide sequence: TGCAGCGTTGATGGGACAGGGGTTAGGAACGAGCAGTACTTC. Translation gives CSVDGTGVRNEQYF.

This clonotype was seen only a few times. CDR3 DNA: TGCGCCAGCAGCCCGGCGGGAGGGGCTAATGAAAAACTGTTTTTT. This sequence encodes CASSPAGGANEKLFF. The gene calls are TRBV4-3 and TRBJ1-4, with D perhaps TRBD1 (5 bases). With 4 bases removed from V and 3 bases from J, the gap between germline ends came to 12 bases. CDR3 length: 15 residues. Germline CDR1 is LGHNA and CDR2 is YSLEER.

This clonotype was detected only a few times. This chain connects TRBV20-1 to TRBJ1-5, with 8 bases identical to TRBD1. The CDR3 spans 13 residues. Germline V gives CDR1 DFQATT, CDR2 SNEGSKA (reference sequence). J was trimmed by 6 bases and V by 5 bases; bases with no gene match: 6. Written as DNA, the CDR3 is TGCAGTGCTGAAAGGACAGGGTTTCAGCCCCAGCATTTT. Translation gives CSAERTGFQPQHF.

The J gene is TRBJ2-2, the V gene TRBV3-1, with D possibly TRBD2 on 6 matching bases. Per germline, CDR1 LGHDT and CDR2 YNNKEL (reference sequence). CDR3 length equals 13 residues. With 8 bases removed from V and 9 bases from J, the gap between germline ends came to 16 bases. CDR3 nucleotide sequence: TGTGCCAGCGGGACTGGGCCTAACCGGGAGCTGTTTTTT. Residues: CASGTGPNRELFF.

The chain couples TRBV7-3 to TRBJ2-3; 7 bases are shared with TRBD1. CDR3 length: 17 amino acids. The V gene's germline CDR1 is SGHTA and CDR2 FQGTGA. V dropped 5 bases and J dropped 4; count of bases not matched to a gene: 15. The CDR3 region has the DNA TGTGCCAGCAGCAGATTCGACCCCGGGACAGCCGCAGATACGCAGTATTTT. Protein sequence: CASSRFDPGTAADTQYF.

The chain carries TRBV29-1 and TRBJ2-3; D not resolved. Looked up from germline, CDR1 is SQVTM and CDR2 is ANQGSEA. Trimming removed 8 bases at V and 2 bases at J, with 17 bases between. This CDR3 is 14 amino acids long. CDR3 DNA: TGCAGCTCCCATGCCGGGCCCGCCACAGATACGCAGTATTTT. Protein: CSSHAGPATDTQYF.

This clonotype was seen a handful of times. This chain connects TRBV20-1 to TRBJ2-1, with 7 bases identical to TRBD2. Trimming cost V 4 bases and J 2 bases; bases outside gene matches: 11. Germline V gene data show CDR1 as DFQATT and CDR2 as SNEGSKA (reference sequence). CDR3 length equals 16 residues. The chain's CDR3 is CSANPLVLAAYNEQFF. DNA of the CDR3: TGCAGTGCTAACCCTCTCGTTCTAGCGGCCTACAATGAGCAGTTCTTC.

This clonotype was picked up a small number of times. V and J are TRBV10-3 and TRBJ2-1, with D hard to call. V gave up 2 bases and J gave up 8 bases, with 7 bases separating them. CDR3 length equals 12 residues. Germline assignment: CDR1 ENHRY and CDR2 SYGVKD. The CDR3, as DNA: TGTGCCATCAGTGAGCGGAACCATGAGCAGTTCTTC. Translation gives CAISERNHEQFF.

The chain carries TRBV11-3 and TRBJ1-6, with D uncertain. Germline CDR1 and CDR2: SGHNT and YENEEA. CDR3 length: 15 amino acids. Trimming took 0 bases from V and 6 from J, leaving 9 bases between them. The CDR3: CASSLDGRTNSPLHF. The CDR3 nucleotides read TGTGCCAGCAGCTTAGATGGGAGGACTAATTCACCCCTCCACTTT.

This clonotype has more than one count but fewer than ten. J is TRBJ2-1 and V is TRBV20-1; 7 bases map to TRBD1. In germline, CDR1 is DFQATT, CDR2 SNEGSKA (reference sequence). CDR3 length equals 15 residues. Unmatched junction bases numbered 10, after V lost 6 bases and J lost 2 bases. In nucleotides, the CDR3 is TGCAGTGCCGGACCTACAGGGGTCGCCTACAATGAGCAGTTCTTC. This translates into CSAGPTGVAYNEQFF.

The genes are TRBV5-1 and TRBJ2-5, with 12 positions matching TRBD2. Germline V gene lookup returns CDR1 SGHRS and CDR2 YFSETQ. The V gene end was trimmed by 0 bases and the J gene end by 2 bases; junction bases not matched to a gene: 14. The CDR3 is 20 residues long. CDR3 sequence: CASSLDLKGRTSGIQETQYF. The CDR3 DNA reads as TGCGCCAGCAGCTTGGACCTAAAAGGGCGGACTAGCGGGATTCAAGAGACCCAGTACTTC.